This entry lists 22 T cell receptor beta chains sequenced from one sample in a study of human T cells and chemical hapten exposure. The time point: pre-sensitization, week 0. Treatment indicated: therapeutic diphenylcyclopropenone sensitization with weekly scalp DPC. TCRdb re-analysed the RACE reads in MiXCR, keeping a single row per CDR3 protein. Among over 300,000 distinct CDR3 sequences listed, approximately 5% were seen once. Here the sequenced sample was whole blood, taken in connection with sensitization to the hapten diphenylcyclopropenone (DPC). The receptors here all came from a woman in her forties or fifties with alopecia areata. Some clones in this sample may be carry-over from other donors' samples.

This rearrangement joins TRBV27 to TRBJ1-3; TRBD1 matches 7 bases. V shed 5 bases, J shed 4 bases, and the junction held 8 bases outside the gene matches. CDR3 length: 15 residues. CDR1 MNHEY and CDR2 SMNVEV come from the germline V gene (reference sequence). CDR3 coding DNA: TGTGCCAGCAGTCCGTCAGGGGGTCTGGGAAACACCATATATTTT. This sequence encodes CASSPSGGLGNTIYF.

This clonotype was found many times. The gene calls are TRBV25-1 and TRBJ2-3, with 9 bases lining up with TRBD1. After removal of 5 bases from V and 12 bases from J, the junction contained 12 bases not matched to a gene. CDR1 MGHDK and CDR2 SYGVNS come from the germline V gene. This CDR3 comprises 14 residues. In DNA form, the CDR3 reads TGTGCCAGCAGTAAACAACAGGGGGCAACATTTCAGTATTTT. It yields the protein CASSKQQGATFQYF.

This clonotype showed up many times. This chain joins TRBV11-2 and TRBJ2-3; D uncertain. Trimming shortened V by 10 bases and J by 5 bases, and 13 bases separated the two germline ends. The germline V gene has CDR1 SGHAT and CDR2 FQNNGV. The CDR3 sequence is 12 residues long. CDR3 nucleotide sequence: TGTGCCACCTCGAGTTTCGGAGATACGCAGTATTTT. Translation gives CATSSFGDTQYF.

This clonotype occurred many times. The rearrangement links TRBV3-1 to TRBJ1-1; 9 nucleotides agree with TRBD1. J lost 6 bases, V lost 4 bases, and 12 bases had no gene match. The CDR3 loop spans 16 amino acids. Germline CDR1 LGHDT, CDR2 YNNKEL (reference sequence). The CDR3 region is CASSPTGGTGRPEAFF. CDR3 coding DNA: TGTGCCAGCAGCCCAACGGGCGGGACAGGGAGACCTGAAGCTTTCTTT.

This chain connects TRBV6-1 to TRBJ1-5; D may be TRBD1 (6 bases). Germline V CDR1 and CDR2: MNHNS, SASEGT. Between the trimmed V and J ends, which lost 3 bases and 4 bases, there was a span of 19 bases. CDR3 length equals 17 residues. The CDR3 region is CASSEDLPGGGNQPQHF. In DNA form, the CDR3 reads TGTGCCAGCAGTGAGGATCTGCCAGGAGGGGGTAATCAGCCCCAGCATTTT.

The CDR3 reads CASSLGGLSNEQFF. In nucleotides, the CDR3 is TGTGCCAGCAGCTTAGGGGGTTTATCCAATGAGCAGTTCTTC. The gene calls are TRBV7-9 and TRBJ2-1; D uncertain. V lost 1 base to trimming and J lost 6 bases, with 10 bases between them. Germline V gene sequence: CDR1 SEHNR, CDR2 FQNEAQ (reference sequence). There are 14 residues in the CDR3.

The CDR3 here is CASRVGAANTGELFF. The CDR3 DNA follows: TGTGCCAGCAGAGTCGGGGCGGCAAACACCGGGGAGCTGTTTTTT. V gene TRBV5-4 combines with J gene TRBJ2-2; perhaps D is TRBD1 or TRBD2 (5 bases each). This CDR3 region has 15 residues. V shed 5 bases and J shed 2 bases, with 13 bases lying between them. The germline V gene has CDR1 SGHNT and CDR2 YYREEE (reference sequence). Filled out from reference TRBV5-4 and TRBJ2-2, the complete variable domain reads ETGVTQSPTHLIKTRGQQVTLRCSSQSGHNTVSWYQQALGQGPQFIFQYYREEENGRGNFPPRFSGLQFPNYSSELNVNALELDDSALYLCASRVGAANTGELFFGEGSRLTVL.

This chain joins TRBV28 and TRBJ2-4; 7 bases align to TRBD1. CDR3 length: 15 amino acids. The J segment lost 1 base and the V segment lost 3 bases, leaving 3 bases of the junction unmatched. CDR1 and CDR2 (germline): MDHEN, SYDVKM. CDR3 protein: CASSFQQGAKNIQYF. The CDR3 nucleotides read TGTGCCAGCAGTTTCCAACAGGGGGCCAAAAACATTCAGTACTTC.

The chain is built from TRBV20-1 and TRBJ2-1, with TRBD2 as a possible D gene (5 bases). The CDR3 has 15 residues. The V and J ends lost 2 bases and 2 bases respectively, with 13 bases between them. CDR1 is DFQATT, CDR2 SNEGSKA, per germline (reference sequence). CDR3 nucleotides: TGCAGTGCTAGACAAGGACTGTTAACCTACAATGAGCAGTTCTTC. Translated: CSARQGLLTYNEQFF.

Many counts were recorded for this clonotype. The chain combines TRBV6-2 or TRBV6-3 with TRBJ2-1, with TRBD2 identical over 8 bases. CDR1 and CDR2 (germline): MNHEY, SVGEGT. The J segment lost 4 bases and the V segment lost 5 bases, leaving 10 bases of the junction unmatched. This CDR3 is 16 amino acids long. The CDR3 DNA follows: TGTGCCAGCAGTCGAACCGGGACTAGTTATTACAATGAGCAGTTCTTC. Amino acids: CASSRTGTSYYNEQFF.

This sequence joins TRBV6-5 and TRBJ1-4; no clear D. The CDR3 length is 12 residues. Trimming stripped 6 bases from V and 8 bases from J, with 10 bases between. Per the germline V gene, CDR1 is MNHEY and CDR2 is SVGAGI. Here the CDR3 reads CASRRGTEKLFF. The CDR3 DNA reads TGTGCCAGCAGACGGGGAACCGAAAAACTGTTTTTT.

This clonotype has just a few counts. CDR3 in amino acids: CASSLWGQNQPQHF. For the CDR3, the DNA is TGTGCCAGCAGCTTATGGGGGCAGAATCAGCCCCAGCATTTT. The rearrangement links TRBV13 to TRBJ1-5; possible D gene TRBD1, 6 bases. Germline V lookup: CDR1 PRHDT, CDR2 FYEKMQ (reference sequence). Trimming removed 2 bases at V and 4 bases at J, with 9 bases between. CDR3 size: 14 residues.

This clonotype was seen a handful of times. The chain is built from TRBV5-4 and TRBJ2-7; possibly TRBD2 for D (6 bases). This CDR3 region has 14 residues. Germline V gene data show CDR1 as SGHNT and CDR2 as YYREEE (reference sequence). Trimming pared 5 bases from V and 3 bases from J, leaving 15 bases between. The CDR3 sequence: CASSPAGGDYEQYF. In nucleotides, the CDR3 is TGTGCCAGCAGTCCGGCAGGAGGGGACTACGAGCAGTACTTC.

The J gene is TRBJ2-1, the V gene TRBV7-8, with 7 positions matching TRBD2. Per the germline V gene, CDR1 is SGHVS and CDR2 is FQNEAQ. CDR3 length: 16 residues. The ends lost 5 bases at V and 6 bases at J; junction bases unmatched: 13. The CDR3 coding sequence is TGTGCCAGCAGCCCAAGAGGCGGGAGTACCCTCAATGAGCAGTTCTTC. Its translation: CASSPRGGSTLNEQFF. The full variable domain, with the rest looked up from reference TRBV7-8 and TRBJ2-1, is GAGVSQSPRYKVAKRGQDVALRCDPISGHVSLFWYQQALGQGPEFLTYFQNEAQLDKSGLPSDRFFAERPEGSVSTLKIQRTQQEDSAVYLCASSPRGGSTLNEQFFGPGTRLTVL.

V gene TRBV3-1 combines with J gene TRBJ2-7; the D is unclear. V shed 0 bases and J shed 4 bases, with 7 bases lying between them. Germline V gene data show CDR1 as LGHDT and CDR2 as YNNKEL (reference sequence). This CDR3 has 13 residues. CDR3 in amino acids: CASSQDGRYEQYF. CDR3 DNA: TGTGCCAGCAGCCAAGATGGGCGATACGAGCAGTACTTC.

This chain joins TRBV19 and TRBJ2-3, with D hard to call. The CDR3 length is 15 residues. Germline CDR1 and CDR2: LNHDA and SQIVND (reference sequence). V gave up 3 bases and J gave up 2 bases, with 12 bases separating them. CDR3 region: CASSIGRADTDTQYF. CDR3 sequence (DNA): TGTGCCAGTAGTATTGGGCGAGCCGACACAGATACGCAGTATTTT.

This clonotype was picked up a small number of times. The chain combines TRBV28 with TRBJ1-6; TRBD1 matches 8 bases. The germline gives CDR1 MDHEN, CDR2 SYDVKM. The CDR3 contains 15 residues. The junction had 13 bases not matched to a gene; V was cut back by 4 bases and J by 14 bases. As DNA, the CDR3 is TGTGCCAGCAGTTCCATACGCGGGACAGGTCTAACCCTCCACTTT. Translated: CASSSIRGTGLTLHF.

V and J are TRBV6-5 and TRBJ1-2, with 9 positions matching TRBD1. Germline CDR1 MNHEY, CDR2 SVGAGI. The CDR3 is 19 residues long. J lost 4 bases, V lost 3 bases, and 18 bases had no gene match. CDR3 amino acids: CASSYPKSRQGELSYGYTF. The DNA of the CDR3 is TGTGCCAGCAGTTATCCCAAGTCCCGACAGGGGGAGTTAAGCTATGGCTACACCTTC.

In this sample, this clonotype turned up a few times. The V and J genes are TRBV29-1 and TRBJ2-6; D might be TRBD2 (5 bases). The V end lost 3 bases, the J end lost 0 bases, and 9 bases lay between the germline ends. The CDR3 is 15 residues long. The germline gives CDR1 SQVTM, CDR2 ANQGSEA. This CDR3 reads CSVERRDSGANVLTF. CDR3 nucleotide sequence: TGCAGCGTTGAGCGACGGGACTCTGGGGCCAACGTCCTGACTTTC.

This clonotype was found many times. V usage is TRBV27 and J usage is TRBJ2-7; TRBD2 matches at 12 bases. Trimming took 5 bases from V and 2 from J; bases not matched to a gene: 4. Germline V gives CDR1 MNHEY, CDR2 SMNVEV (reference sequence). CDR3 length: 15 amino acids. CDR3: CASSHGTSGPYEQYF. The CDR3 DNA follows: TGTGCCAGCAGTCACGGGACTAGCGGGCCCTACGAGCAGTACTTC.

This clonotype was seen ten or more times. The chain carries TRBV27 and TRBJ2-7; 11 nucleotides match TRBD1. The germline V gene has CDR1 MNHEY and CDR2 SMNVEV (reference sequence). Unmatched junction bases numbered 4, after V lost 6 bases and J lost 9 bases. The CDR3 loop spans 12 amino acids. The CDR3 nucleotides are TGTGCCAGCAGGGACAGGGGGCGAGTGCAGTACTTC. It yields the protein CASRDRGRVQYF.

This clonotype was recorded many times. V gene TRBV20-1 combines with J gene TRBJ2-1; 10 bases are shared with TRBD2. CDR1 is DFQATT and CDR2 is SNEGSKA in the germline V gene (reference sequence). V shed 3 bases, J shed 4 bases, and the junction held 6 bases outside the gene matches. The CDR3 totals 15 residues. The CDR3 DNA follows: TGCAGTGCTAGGCCTAGCGGGAGCGAATACAATGAGCAGTTCTTC. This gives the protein CSARPSGSEYNEQFF.